The 24 T cell receptor beta chains in this list originate from one sample, sequenced in a study of vaccination and CD4 T cells after COVID-19. Antigens of these TCRs are unknown. The time point is: late sampling 161 to 241 days after vaccination in three convalescent patients. Sample treatment: roughly 10-day PBMC culture with coronavirus spike peptide pools or control peptides (ViraFEST assay). Cultured CD4+ T-cell DNA underwent Oncomine TCR Beta short-read sequencing. TCRdb redid the calling of the PCR reads with MiXCR, one entry per CDR3 protein. In the table there are 18,000 or so distinct CDR3 sequences, around 52% of which are singletons. Sequencing used CD4+ T cells from blood, cultured in vitro, obtained about 7 months after SARS-CoV-2 vaccination. These receptors were collected from a human donor who had recovered from COVID-19.

This sequence joins TRBV5-5 and TRBJ2-7; TRBD2 matches at 11 bases. Germline CDR1 SGHKS, CDR2 YYEKEE (reference sequence). Unmatched junction bases numbered 1, after V lost 0 bases and J lost 2 bases. The CDR3 runs to 15 residues. CDR3 sequence reads: CASSLVAGGPYEQYF. CDR3 DNA: TGTGCCAGCAGCTTGGTAGCGGGGGGGCCCTACGAGCAGTACTTC.

This clonotype has only a few counts. The chain employs TRBV6-2 or TRBV6-3 and TRBJ2-5; 8 nucleotides line up with TRBD2. CDR1 is MNHEY, CDR2 SVGEGT, per germline. V gave up 3 bases and J gave up 1 base; unmatched junction bases: 7. The CDR3 has 16 residues. In DNA form, the CDR3 reads TGTGCCAGCAGTTATCCGGGGGGGCCCTTCCAAGAGACCCAGTACTTC. Translated: CASSYPGGPFQETQYF.

The rearrangement uses TRBV24-1 and TRBJ2-7; the match to TRBD2 covers 10 bases. This CDR3 comprises 15 residues. The germline gives CDR1 KGHDR, CDR2 SFDVKD. V gave up 4 bases and J gave up 6 bases; unmatched junction bases: 8. CDR3 loop: CATSDPASGSGEQYF. The CDR3 nucleotides are TGTGCCACCAGTGACCCGGCTAGCGGGAGCGGCGAGCAGTACTTC.

To note about this clonotype: Sequence at one end of the junction differs from germline and may be a read error. This sequence joins TRBV7-2 and TRBJ1-1; the D gene is possibly TRBD1 (6 bases). The CDR3 consists of 13 residues. CDR1 is SGHTA and CDR2 is FQGNSA in the germline V gene. This CDR3 is CASSLVRGALLLF. The CDR3 DNA reads as TGTGCCAGCAGCTTAGTGAGGGGGGCGCTATTACTCTTT.

The chain links TRBV7-3 to TRBJ2-5; no definite D call. The CDR3 loop spans 15 amino acids. Germline V gene sequence: CDR1 SGHTA, CDR2 FQGTGA. Trimming removed 2 bases from V and 0 bases from J, with 10 bases in between. In nucleotides, the CDR3 is TGTGCCAGCAGCTTAGTAGGTGGCAACCAAGAGACCCAGTACTTC. This gives the protein CASSLVGGNQETQYF.

This chain links TRBV2 with TRBJ1-2, with TRBD1 identical over 8 bases. CDR3 length: 14 residues. J was trimmed by 6 bases and V by 0 bases; bases with no gene match: 3. Germline CDR1 and CDR2: SNHLY and FYNNEI. CDR3 region: CASSEATTGDGYTF. CDR3 in DNA: TGTGCCAGCAGTGAAGCGACGACAGGGGATGGCTACACCTTC. Full variable domain (outside the CDR3, taken from reference TRBV2 and TRBJ1-2): EPEVTQTPSHQVTQMGQEVILRCVPISNHLYFYWYRQILGQKVEFLVSFYNNEISEKSEIFDDQFSVERPDGSNFTLKIRSTKLEDSAMYFCASSEATTGDGYTFGSGTRLTVV.

In its sample, this clonotype was seen a few times. The rearrangement uses TRBV7-9 and TRBJ1-6; D is unresolved. The V gene lost 5 bases and the J gene lost 7 bases, with 15 bases spanning the gap. CDR1 is SEHNR, CDR2 FQNEAQ, per germline (reference sequence). The CDR3 is 15 residues long. CDR3 nucleotides: TGTGCCAGCAGCCCGCCATGGGCGGCCAATTCACCCCTCCACTTT. It is translated as CASSPPWAANSPLHF.

This chain uses TRBV6-2 or TRBV6-3 with TRBJ2-2, with 10 bases matching TRBD2. Germline loops: CDR1 MNHEY, CDR2 SVGEGT. CDR3 length: 16 residues. V shed 5 bases and J 4 bases; nucleotides not matched to a gene: 7. The CDR3 DNA reads TGTGCCAGCAGTCCAACTAGCGGGATCGTCACCGGGGAGCTGTTTTTT. Translating gives CASSPTSGIVTGELFF.

This clonotype has only a few counts. The V gene is TRBV6-1, the J gene TRBJ1-2; D is ambiguous. Germline values: CDR1 MNHNS, CDR2 SASEGT. This CDR3 region has 15 residues. Trimming stripped 8 bases from V and 2 bases from J, with 18 bases between. The CDR3: CASQPPVTVNYGYTF. The CDR3 DNA reads as TGTGCCAGCCAGCCCCCCGTAACAGTCAACTATGGCTACACCTTC.

Here the CDR3 reads CSATPLGEKLFF. The CDR3 nucleotides read TGCAGTGCTACTCCTTTGGGAGAAAAACTGTTTTTT. The rearrangement joins TRBV20-1 to TRBJ1-4; D is ambiguous. The CDR3 extends over 12 amino acids. V gave up 4 bases and J gave up 8 bases, with 11 bases separating them. Germline assignment: CDR1 DFQATT and CDR2 SNEGSKA (reference sequence).

In this sample, this clonotype is medium-sized. Here the CDR3 reads CSARALGWIGGSTDTQYF. The CDR3 DNA sequence: TGCAGTGCTAGGGCTTTGGGGTGGATCGGCGGTAGCACAGATACGCAGTATTTT. The gene calls are TRBV20-1 and TRBJ2-3; D remains unclear. The CDR3 covers 18 residues. Germline lookup yields CDR1 DFQATT and CDR2 SNEGSKA (reference sequence). V lost 3 bases and J 0 bases, leaving 22 bases between the germline ends.

V gene TRBV7-2 combines with J gene TRBJ1-3; 8 bases line up with TRBD1. Germline loops: CDR1 SGHTA, CDR2 FQGNSA. CDR3 length: 15 residues. Losses at the gene ends were 3 bases for V and 3 bases for J; bases not matched to a gene: 4. CDR3 coding DNA: TGTGCCAGCAGCTTTGACAGGGGAAGTGGAAACACCATATATTTT. Protein product: CASSFDRGSGNTIYF.

CDR3 sequence: CATSGPRDIGQGDGYTF. The CDR3 DNA is TGTGCCACCAGTGGACCTCGAGACATAGGTCAGGGTGATGGCTACACCTTC. The rearrangement links TRBV24-1 to TRBJ1-2, with D tentatively TRBD1 (5 bases). This CDR3 contains 17 residues. Germline values: CDR1 KGHDR, CDR2 SFDVKD. With 5 bases removed from V and 6 bases from J, the gap between germline ends came to 24 bases.

This clonotype was picked up a small number of times. The rearrangement joins TRBV20-1 to TRBJ2-3; TRBD1 matches 12 bases. The germline V gene encodes CDR1 DFQATT and CDR2 SNEGSKA (reference sequence). The V and J ends lost 0 bases and 14 bases, in that order; junction bases with no gene match: 9. CDR3 length equals 14 residues. As DNA, the CDR3 is TGCAGTGCTAGAGATCTAGGGACAGGGGGCGCCATGTATTTT. Translation: CSARDLGTGGAMYF.

In this sample, this clonotype is medium-sized. The chain recombines TRBV20-1 with TRBJ1-2; D is unresolved. The length of the CDR3 is 11 residues. Per germline, CDR1 DFQATT and CDR2 SNEGSKA (reference sequence). The V gene lost 3 bases and the J gene lost 3 bases, with 5 bases spanning the gap. The CDR3 DNA is TGCAGTGCTAGCCAGGACTATGGCTACACCTTC. Translated: CSASQDYGYTF.

This clonotype turned up a few times. The rearrangement joins TRBV20-1 to TRBJ2-7, with 7 positions matching TRBD1. The length of the CDR3 is 14 residues. Germline trimming cut 3 bases from V and 2 bases from J; bases unmatched to any gene: 7. Germline lookup yields CDR1 DFQATT and CDR2 SNEGSKA (reference sequence). CDR3 DNA: TGCAGTGCTAGCGTTACAGGGGTAGCCTACGAGCAGTACTTC. Its protein is CSASVTGVAYEQYF.

In this sample, this clonotype turned up a few times. The rearrangement uses TRBV19 and TRBJ1-2; 8 bases are a match to TRBD1. The CDR3 runs to 14 residues. Unmatched junction bases numbered 5, after V lost 3 bases and J lost 5 bases. Germline values: CDR1 LNHDA, CDR2 SQIVND (reference sequence). The CDR3 loop reads CASSITTGGYGYTF. The CDR3 nucleotides are TGTGCCAGTAGTATCACCACAGGGGGATATGGCTACACCTTC.

V usage is TRBV7-2 and J usage is TRBJ1-5; D is perhaps TRBD1 (5 bases). Germline V lookup: CDR1 SGHTA, CDR2 FQGNSA. The ends were cut back, 5 bases at V and 2 bases at J, with 13 bases in the middle. This CDR3 has 15 residues. The DNA of the CDR3 is TGTGCCAGCAGCATCTACACGGGGGGCAATCAGCCCCAGCATTTT. This gives the protein CASSIYTGGNQPQHF.

This clonotype was seen only once. The chain links TRBV19 to TRBJ2-1; D not resolved. This CDR3 spans 13 amino acids. Trimming pared 8 bases from V and 0 bases from J, leaving 8 bases between. CDR1 and CDR2 (germline): LNHDA, SQIVND (reference sequence). CDR3 DNA: TGTGCCAGTGGGCCCAACTCCTACAATGAGCAGTTCTTC. Residues: CASGPNSYNEQFF.

About this clonotype: Since a far larger clone is one base different, this is likely a read error. The chain recombines TRBV6-4 with TRBJ2-7, with a possible D match to TRBD1 (6 bases). The germline V gene has CDR1 MRHNA and CDR2 SNTAGT. The CDR3 totals 15 residues. The DNA of the CDR3 is TGTGCCAACAGTTCAACAGGGTTTTCCTCCTACGAGCAGTACTTC. Translation gives CANSSTGFSSYEQYF.

For the CDR3, the DNA is TGCAGTGCTAGACCCCGACGGAGCTCTGGAAACACCATATATTTT. Amino acid sequence: CSARPRRSSGNTIYF. This rearrangement joins TRBV20-1 to TRBJ1-3; no firm D call. V dropped 2 bases and J dropped 0 bases, with 11 bases sitting between them. Per the germline V gene, CDR1 is DFQATT and CDR2 is SNEGSKA (reference sequence). This CDR3 has 15 residues.

The genes are TRBV5-6 and TRBJ2-1; TRBD2 agrees at 8 bases. CDR3 size: 13 residues. The J segment lost 9 bases and the V segment lost 5 bases, leaving 7 bases of the junction unmatched. Germline V lookup: CDR1 SGHDT, CDR2 YYEEEE. CDR3 nucleotides: TGTGCCAGCAGTAGCGGGAAGTTCACTGAGCAGTTCTTC. Translating gives CASSSGKFTEQFF.

This chain connects TRBV11-3 to TRBJ2-5; D unresolved. The germline CDR1 and CDR2 sequences are SGHNT and YENEEA. Between the trimmed V and J ends, which lost 5 bases and 1 base, there was a span of 8 bases. CDR3 length: 13 residues. CDR3 nucleotides: TGTGCCAGCAGCGCCCAGACCCAAGAGACCCAGTACTTC. It translates to CASSAQTQETQYF.

This sequence joins TRBV20-1 and TRBJ1-3; unclear D gene. The germline V and J ends were trimmed by 6 bases and 0 bases, with 9 bases remaining between them. CDR1 and CDR2 (germline): DFQATT, SNEGSKA (reference sequence). This CDR3 contains 13 residues. The CDR3 is CSARSPSGNTIYF. Here the CDR3 DNA reads TGCAGTGCGCGGAGTCCCTCTGGAAACACCATATATTTT.